These 30 T cell receptor beta chains were all obtained from the same sample, sequenced in a study of blood T cell repertoires in COVID-19. Generated by immunoSEQ multiplex PCR, the TCRdb table keeps only in-frame clones and is missing some. The table records about 670,000 clones, approximately 90% of them present only once. Sequencing was performed on peripheral blood. The source is a woman in her late teens or twenties with acute or convalescent COVID-19.

The genes are TRBV10-3 and TRBJ1-4; 8 bases agree with TRBD1. Trimming at V came to 6 bases and at J to 3 bases, leaving 6 bases not matched to a gene. This CDR3 contains 15 residues. Per germline, CDR1 ENHRY and CDR2 SYGVKD. CDR3 loop: CAIRLGDRPNEKLFF. The CDR3 coding sequence is TGTGCCATCAGACTGGGGGACAGGCCTAATGAAAAACTGTTTTTT.

This clone was observed once. The chain couples TRBV27 to TRBJ1-2; no clear D gene. Germline CDR1 reads MNHEY; CDR2 reads SMNVEV (reference sequence). V was clipped by 8 bases and J by 8 bases, with 27 bases between them. This CDR3 comprises 16 residues. CDR3 sequence reads: CASSPSVMVVEEGYTF. The CDR3, as DNA: TGTGCCAGCTCCCCGAGCGTTATGGTGGTTGAAGAAGGCTACACCTTC.

On this clone: Additional DNA sequences in this sample encode the identical CDR3. This chain joins TRBV4-3 and TRBJ1-2; D gene ambiguous. Trimming cost V 1 base and J 5 bases, with 5 bases left between them. Germline V gene lookup returns CDR1 LGHNA and CDR2 YSLEER. The CDR3 covers 12 residues. The CDR3 loop is CASSQGQYGYTF. CDR3 in DNA: TGCGCCAGCAGCCAAGGGCAGTATGGCTACACCTTC.

CDR3 coding DNA: TGTGCCAGCCCAATTCTCCGACTAGCGGGGGGTATGGAGACCCAGTACTTC. Translated: CASPILRLAGGMETQYF. V is TRBV21-1 and J is TRBJ2-5; TRBD2 is the table's D call, not checked against the DNA. TRBV21-1 is marked as a pseudogene. The CDR3 has 17 residues.

The chain recombines TRBV4-1 with TRBJ1-1; tentative D call: TRBD1 (5 bases). There are 17 residues in the CDR3. The germline V gene has CDR1 MGHRA and CDR2 YSYEKL. Trimming left V 3 bases short and J 0 bases short, with 17 bases between. CDR3: CASSHRKGQGMNTEAFF. For the CDR3, the DNA is TGCGCCAGCAGCCACCGAAAAGGTCAGGGTATGAACACTGAAGCTTTCTTT.

The V call is TRBV24-1, the J call TRBJ1-4; D perhaps matches TRBD1 (5 bases). Germline V lookup: CDR1 KGHDR, CDR2 SFDVKD. Between the trimmed V and J ends, which lost 3 bases and 5 bases, there was a span of 9 bases. This CDR3 spans 14 amino acids. CDR3 amino acids: CATSDGGVNEKLFF. For the CDR3, the DNA is TGTGCCACCAGTGATGGGGGGGTAAATGAAAAACTGTTTTTT.

The sample holds a few counts of this clone. The chain couples TRBV19 to TRBJ1-3; possibly TRBD1 for D (6 bases). The V end was cut by 5 bases, the J end by 4 bases, with 12 bases between. Germline V gene lookup returns CDR1 LNHDA and CDR2 SQIVND (reference sequence). The CDR3 consists of 14 residues. The DNA for the CDR3 is TGTGCCAGTAGTCAGGGGCTCCACGGAAACACCATATATTTT. Its protein is CASSQGLHGNTIYF.

The DNA of the CDR3 is TGTGCCACCAGCAGAGATAAGACTAGCGGGGTTTTAGATACGCAGTATTTT. It codes for CATSRDKTSGVLDTQYF. The chain combines TRBV15 with TRBJ2-3; 11 bases map to TRBD2. V lost 0 bases and J lost 5; bases outside the gene matches: 7. The CDR3 loop spans 17 amino acids. Germline loops: CDR1 LNHNV, CDR2 YYDKDF (reference sequence).

The chain has TRBV7-2 and TRBJ2-7; D is unclear. CDR3 size: 14 residues. V lost 1 base and J lost 2, with 9 bases in between. Germline CDR1 and CDR2: SGHTA and FQGNSA. CDR3 in DNA: TGTGCCAGCAGCTTAGAGTTGGAGCCCTACGAGCAGTACTTC. It is translated as CASSLELEPYEQYF.

This clone was recorded once. The chain carries TRBV29-1 and TRBJ1-2; weak D call: TRBD1 (6 bases). V dropped 1 base and J dropped 1 base, with 10 bases sitting between them. Germline V gives CDR1 SQVTM, CDR2 ANQGSEA. This CDR3 spans 14 amino acids. The CDR3 is CSVEGTAYNYGYTF. DNA of the CDR3: TGCAGCGTTGAAGGGACAGCCTATAACTATGGCTACACCTTC.

The chain carries TRBV28 and TRBJ1-1, with 7 bases aligning to TRBD1. V was clipped by 3 bases and J by 1 base; unmatched bases: 5. Germline values: CDR1 MDHEN, CDR2 SYDVKM. This CDR3 is 15 amino acids long. The CDR3 region is CASSLSDRANTEAFF. The DNA of the CDR3 is TGTGCCAGCAGTTTGAGCGACAGGGCGAACACTGAAGCTTTCTTT.

This sequence joins TRBV2 and TRBJ2-2, with a tentative D call TRBD1 (6 bases). This CDR3 is built from 14 residues. With 6 bases removed from V and 1 base from J, the gap between germline ends came to 9 bases. Germline V lookup: CDR1 SNHLY, CDR2 FYNNEI. The CDR3 bases are TGTGCCAGCAGACAGGGAAGGAACACCGGGGAGCTGTTTTTT. It is translated as CASRQGRNTGELFF. The full variable domain, in which reference TRBV2 and TRBJ2-2 provide the parts outside the CDR3, is EPEVTQTPSHQVTQMGQEVILRCVPISNHLYFYWYRQILGQKVEFLVSFYNNEISEKSEIFDDQFSVERPDGSNFTLKIRSTKLEDSAMYFCASRQGRNTGELFFGEGSRLTVL.

The rearrangement uses TRBV29-1 and TRBJ2-5, with D maybe TRBD2 (5 bases). Germline V gene sequence: CDR1 SQVTM, CDR2 ANQGSEA. CDR3 length: 11 residues. Trimming pared 3 bases from V and 7 bases from J, leaving 9 bases between. CDR3 in DNA: TGCAGCGTTGACTGGGAGAGGACCCAGTACTTC. Residues: CSVDWERTQYF.

The chain uses TRBV10-3 and TRBJ1-1; no clear D gene. Germline CDR1 reads ENHRY; CDR2 reads SYGVKD. V was clipped by 9 bases and J by 4 bases, with 9 bases between them. The CDR3 consists of 11 residues. CDR3 nucleotide sequence: TGTGCCATGGGCGTCGGCACTGAAGCTTTCTTT. This encodes CAMGVGTEAFF.

The rearrangement joins TRBV5-6 to TRBJ1-2, with TRBD1 identical over 8 bases. The V segment lost 5 bases and the J segment 7 bases; nucleotides outside the gene matches: 13. The germline V gene has CDR1 SGHDT and CDR2 YYEEEE. This CDR3 region has 15 residues. CDR3 amino acids: CASSYLRGQIGGYTF. The CDR3 DNA sequence: TGTGCCAGCAGTTACCTCAGGGGGCAAATCGGTGGCTACACCTTC.

The rearrangement uses TRBV3-1 (or the pseudogene TRBV3-2) and TRBJ1-1; 7 positions match TRBD1. CDR3 length equals 12 residues. With 2 bases clipped from V and 9 bases from J, the junction kept 3 bases outside the gene matches. In germline, CDR1 is LGHDT, CDR2 YNNKEL (reference sequence). The CDR3 region is CASSQRDSQAFF. For the CDR3, the DNA is TGTGCCAGCAGCCAACGGGACAGCCAAGCTTTCTTT.

The chain employs TRBV6-2 or TRBV6-3 and TRBJ2-6; no definite D call. Looked up from germline, CDR1 is MNHEY and CDR2 is SVGEGT. The CDR3 consists of 16 residues. Trimming shortened V by 4 bases and J by 0 bases, and 10 bases separated the two germline ends. The chain's CDR3 is CASSLRPYSGANVLTF. The DNA of the CDR3 is TGTGCCAGCAGTTTGAGGCCCTACTCTGGGGCCAACGTCCTGACTTTC.

A word on this clone: Distinct nucleotide sequences in the sample also encode this CDR3. The V and J genes are TRBV12-3 or TRBV12-4 and TRBJ2-1, with D maybe TRBD1 (5 bases). CDR3 length equals 11 residues. Trimming left V 5 bases short and J 7 bases short, with 6 bases between. CDR3 sequence reads: CASSPGNEQFF. The CDR3 coding sequence is TGTGCCAGCAGTCCAGGGAATGAGCAGTTCTTC.

DNA of the CDR3: TGTGCCTGGAGTGGGGACAGGGGACCCCAAGAGACCCAGTACTTC. This translates into CAWSGDRGPQETQYF. The chain uses TRBV30 and TRBJ2-5, with 10 bases aligning to TRBD1. The CDR3 spans 15 residues. V shed 1 base and J 1 base; nucleotides not matched to a gene: 3. Per germline, CDR1 GTSNPN and CDR2 SVGIG (reference sequence).

The V and J genes are TRBV7-2 and TRBJ1-2; D is perhaps TRBD1 (6 bases). Germline CDR1 and CDR2: SGHTA and FQGNSA. Trimming shortened V by 8 bases and J by 4 bases, and 20 bases separated the two germline ends. This CDR3 is 15 amino acids long. The CDR3 spells CASVTAGARIYGYTF. CDR3 DNA sequence: TGTGCCAGCGTTACTGCAGGGGCGCGGATCTATGGCTACACCTTC.

This chain links TRBV5-1 with TRBJ1-2; D uncertain. V dropped 6 bases and J dropped 6 bases, with 18 bases sitting between them. Germline assignment: CDR1 SGHRS and CDR2 YFSETQ. The CDR3 runs 14 residues. The CDR3, as DNA: TGCGCCAGCAAGGGTTTAGCGGGTTTGGATGGCTACACCTTC. Protein product: CASKGLAGLDGYTF.

This rearrangement joins TRBV19 to TRBJ1-1; D ambiguous. Germline V gene data show CDR1 as LNHDA and CDR2 as SQIVND (reference sequence). V lost 6 bases and J 0 bases, leaving 5 bases between the germline ends. CDR3 length: 12 amino acids. CDR3 sequence (DNA): TGTGCCAGTAGCAGAATGAACACTGAAGCTTTCTTT. Its protein is CASSRMNTEAFF.

The CDR3, as DNA: TGTGCCAGCAGCAAGCGGACACTTCGGAATGAAAAACTGTTTTTT. As protein: CASSKRTLRNEKLFF. The chain recombines TRBV21-1 with TRBJ1-4; the D call of TRBD1 is as the table states it, not checked on the DNA. TRBV21-1 is marked as a pseudogene. The CDR3 is 15 residues long.

The genes are TRBV4-3 and TRBJ2-1; D possibly corresponds to TRBD2 (5 bases). The CDR3 is 13 residues long. V lost 4 bases to trimming and J lost 4 bases, with 8 bases between them. Germline loops: CDR1 LGHNA, CDR2 YSLEER. The CDR3 nucleotides read TGCGCCAGCAGCCCAACGGGGTACAATGAGCAGTTCTTC. Its protein is CASSPTGYNEQFF.

The chain couples TRBV14 to TRBJ1-2, with 9 bases identical to TRBD1. The CDR3 is made up of 13 amino acids. Losses at the gene ends were 3 bases for V and 9 bases for J; bases not matched to a gene: 5. CDR1 and CDR2 (germline): SGHDN, FVKESK. The CDR3 region is CASSQGQGISYTF. The CDR3 DNA sequence: TGTGCCAGCAGCCAGGGACAGGGTATAAGCTACACCTTC.

In its sample, this clone was seen once. This chain links TRBV5-1 with TRBJ2-3; possibly TRBD2 for D (5 bases). The CDR3 loop spans 16 amino acids. Per germline, CDR1 SGHRS and CDR2 YFSETQ. V lost 8 bases, J lost 0 bases, and 19 bases lay in between. The CDR3 sequence: CASQKGEGTSTDTQYF. The CDR3 DNA reads as TGCGCCAGTCAAAAGGGCGAGGGTACTAGCACAGATACGCAGTATTTT.

The genes are TRBV5-1 and TRBJ1-1; 9 bases fit TRBD1. Germline CDR1 and CDR2: SGHRS and YFSETQ. The length of the CDR3 is 15 residues. Trimming took 4 bases from V and 2 from J; bases not matched to a gene: 6. In nucleotides, the CDR3 is TGCGCCAGCAGCGCCCCGGGACAGGGAAACACTGAAGCTTTCTTT. Residues: CASSAPGQGNTEAFF.

The rearrangement links TRBV19 to TRBJ1-1; 7 bases are a match to TRBD1. V gave up 5 bases and J gave up 5 bases; unmatched junction bases: 5. This CDR3 has 13 residues. The V gene's germline CDR1 is LNHDA and CDR2 SQIVND (reference sequence). The CDR3 spells CASSSKQGTEAFF. CDR3 sequence (DNA): TGTGCCAGTAGTTCCAAACAGGGGACTGAAGCTTTCTTT.

V is TRBV27 and J is TRBJ2-7, with D perhaps TRBD1 (5 bases). The CDR3 loop spans 13 amino acids. Per germline, CDR1 MNHEY and CDR2 SMNVEV (reference sequence). Deletions cut 2 bases from V and 2 bases from J, with 7 bases between. The CDR3 region has the DNA TGTGCCAGCAGTTTAGGCAGGGCCTACGAGCAGTACTTC. Its translation: CASSLGRAYEQYF.

The rearrangement uses TRBV6-5 and TRBJ1-1; 8 nucleotides match TRBD1. With V trimmed by 6 bases and J by 7 bases, 7 bases remained unmatched. Germline V gene data show CDR1 as MNHEY and CDR2 as SVGAGI. This CDR3 spans 13 amino acids. The CDR3 spells CASRNQGAGEAFF. CDR3 DNA sequence: TGTGCCAGCAGGAACCAGGGGGCTGGTGAAGCTTTCTTT.